The rows below give T cell receptor beta chains drawn from one sample of a study of shared clonotypes between healthy human individuals. TCRdb's table, derived via immunoSEQ multiplex PCR, lists solely in-frame clones and lacks some. The sample comprises hundreds of thousands of clones, about 91% of which are singletons, and 24% rests with the top ten. Sequenced: naive CD8+ T cells sorted from blood. These receptor sequences come from a man aged 30 to 45 in good health. Each CDR3 is given with its conserved first and last residue. A D gene is named only where the DNA matches it firmly. Not every row has a clone size; where given, it reads once, few, many or a size class.

TGTGCCGGGACTAGCGGGGACCAAGAGACCCAGTACTTC CAGTSGDQETQYF TRBV7-9 TRBD2 TRBJ2-5 13 .
TGTGCCAGGAACCAACAGGGCCAGGGGGGTGGAAACACCATATATTTT CARNQQGQGGGNTIYF TRBV2 TRBD1 TRBJ1-3 16 .
TGTGCCAGCAGCGACGACAGGGACGAGCAGTACTTC CASSDDRDEQYF TRBV5-4 TRBD1 TRBJ2-7 12 few
TGTGCCAGCAGCTTAGATCTAGCCTACGAGCAGTACTTC CASSLDLAYEQYF TRBV7-9 . TRBJ2-7 13 .
TGTGCCACCAGCAGAGATCTGAGCGCCGCCTACGAGCAGTACTTC CATSRDLSAAYEQYF TRBV15 . TRBJ2-7 15 .
TGCGCCAGCAGTGGGGACAGCATAACCCCCTATGGCTACACCTTC CASSGDSITPYGYTF TRBV10-2 TRBD1 TRBJ1-2 15 .
TGTGCCAGTAGTAAAAGGGACAGGGATCCAGATACGCAGTATTTT CASSKRDRDPDTQYF TRBV19 TRBD1 TRBJ2-3 15 .
TGCAGCGTTGTAGGCGGGGTCAATGAGCAGTTCTTC CSVVGGVNEQFF TRBV29-1 . TRBJ2-1 12 .
TGCGCCAGCAGGGCGGGTCAGGGGCTTGCCTACGAGCAGTACTTC CASRAGQGLAYEQYF TRBV5-1 . TRBJ2-7 15 .
TGTGCCAGCAGCCCCCCGGGGAGCGCGGGAGGGCAAGAGACCCAGTACTTC CASSPPGSAGGQETQYF TRBV7-9 TRBD2 TRBJ2-5 17 .
TGCAGCGTTGGGGGTGCGGGAGATACGCAGTATTTT CSVGGAGDTQYF TRBV29-1 . TRBJ2-3 12 .
TGTGCTAGTGGTTTGGCTCTAGCGGGAGGGGTAAGCTCCTACAATGAGCAGTTCTTC CASGLALAGGVSSYNEQFF TRBV12-5 TRBD2 TRBJ2-1 19 .
TGTGCCAGCAGCTTGTTGGCGGGAGGTACAGATACGCAGTATTTT CASSLLAGGTDTQYF TRBV7-6 TRBD2 TRBJ2-3 15 .
TGTGCCAGCACCATCACTAGCGGGAGGGTTAGTGATGAGCAGTTCTTC CASTITSGRVSDEQFF TRBV7-9 TRBD2 TRBJ2-1 16 .
TGTGCCAGCAGGCCCTCCAGCGGGGACGGGCTACGCAATGAGCAGTTCTTC CASRPSSGDGLRNEQFF TRBV11-2 TRBD2 TRBJ2-1 17 .
TGTGCCAGCAGCCCAAGGGACGGCGGGAACACTGAAGCTTTCTTT CASSPRDGGNTEAFF TRBV7-9 . TRBJ1-1 15 .
TGTGCCAGCAGTGTGTCACTAGCGAGAGAGCAAGAGACCCAGTACTTC CASSVSLAREQETQYF TRBV25-1 TRBD2 TRBJ2-5 16 .
TGTGCCAGCAGCCCAAGTCTTGACGGGAGCATCTGGTACTTC CASSPSLDGSIWYF TRBV7-6 . TRBJ2-7 14 .
TGTGCCAGCAGCCCCGGGATAGTTGCAGATACGCAGTATTTT CASSPGIVADTQYF TRBV13 . TRBJ2-3 14 .
TGTGCCAGCAGCCAGTTCAGGTTTACCGGGGAGCTGTTTTTT CASSQFRFTGELFF TRBV5-6 . TRBJ2-2 14 .
TGCAGCGTGCAAGGGACCCTAGCGGGAGGGGCAGATACGCAGTATTTT CSVQGTLAGGADTQYF TRBV29-1 TRBD2 TRBJ2-3 16 .
TGCAGCGCCCTGGACAATGAGCAGTTCTTC CSALDNEQFF TRBV29-1 . TRBJ2-1 10 .
TGTGCCAGCAGCGTCGTGGGGGTGCATGAGCAGTTCTTC CASSVVGVHEQFF TRBV7-9 . TRBJ2-1 13 .
TGTGCCAGCAGCTCCGACTACTCCATATACGAGCAGTACTTC CASSSDYSIYEQYF TRBV7-9 . TRBJ2-7 14 .
TGTGCCAGCAGCTTAAGGACAGCTCTCGACATGAACACTGAAGCTTTCTTT CASSLRTALDMNTEAFF TRBV5-8 . TRBJ1-1 17 .
TGCAGCGTTGAAGATCCTTCGCGGGACCGTTCTGACAATGAGCAGTTCTTC CSVEDPSRDRSDNEQFF TRBV29-1 . TRBJ2-1 17 .
TGTGCCAGTAGTATTTGGGACAGCTCCTACAATGAGCAGTTCTTC CASSIWDSSYNEQFF TRBV19 TRBD1 TRBJ2-1 15 .